This T cell receptor beta chain was sequenced for a study of T cells in Graves' hyperthyroidism and ophthalmopathy. Findings and limits, study-wide: From stable hyperthyroidism, ophthalmopathy was set apart by a 13 V-J model. The model anticipated ophthalmopathy a median about six months pre-onset.

The CDR3 length is 14 residues. V was shortened by 0 bases and J by 6 bases, with 9 bases between the two germline ends. The V gene's germline CDR1 is MNHEY and CDR2 SVGEGT. Amplification targeted TCR beta CDR3 regions from RNA transcripts. The study used the HTBI primer set for a first-round RT-PCR of the TCR CDR3. A single record per CDR3 protein comes from TCRdb applying MiXCR to the multiplex PCR reads. The sample contains more than 550,000 distinct CDR3 sequences, approximately 18% of which appear only once. This clonotype has only a few counts. Its target is unknown. This clonotype was sampled from a woman in her forties or fifties with Graves' hyperthyroidism that later progressed to Graves' ophthalmopathy. The source material was blood. The chain couples TRBV6-2 or TRBV6-3 to TRBJ2-4; D is perhaps TRBD1 or TRBD2 (5 bases each). The CDR3 nucleotides read TGTGCCAGCAGTTACTCAGGGACGGGAAACATTCAGTACTTC. Protein sequence: CASSYSGTGNIQYF.